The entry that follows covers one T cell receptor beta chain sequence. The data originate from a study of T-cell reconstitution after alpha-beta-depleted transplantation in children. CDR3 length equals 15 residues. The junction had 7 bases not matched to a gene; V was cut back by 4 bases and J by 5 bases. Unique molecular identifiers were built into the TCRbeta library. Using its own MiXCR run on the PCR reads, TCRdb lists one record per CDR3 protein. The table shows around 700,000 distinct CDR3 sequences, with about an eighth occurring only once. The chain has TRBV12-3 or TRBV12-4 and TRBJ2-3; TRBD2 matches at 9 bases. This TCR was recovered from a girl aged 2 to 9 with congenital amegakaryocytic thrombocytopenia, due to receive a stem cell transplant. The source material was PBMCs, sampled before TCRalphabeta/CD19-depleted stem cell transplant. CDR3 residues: CASSSLAGGGDTQYF. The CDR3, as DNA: TGTGCCAGCAGTTCCCTGGCGGGAGGGGGAGATACGCAGTATTTT.